This T cell receptor (beta chain) was sequenced in a study of identical twins. This clonotype was counted many times. Antigen unknown. V dropped 8 bases and J dropped 3 bases, with 14 bases sitting between them. The CDR3 has 13 amino acids. Notes on the study in general: With monozygotic twins, out-of-frame TCR alpha sharing exceeded what models estimated. Whereas memory repertoires showed no such difference, abundant cord blood beta clonotypes carried fewer insertions.

Template switching created a universal primer site, and the cDNA included unique molecular identifiers. One entry per CDR3 protein, called by TCRdb with MiXCR from the 5' RACE reads. Of roughly 570,000 distinct CDR3 sequences listed, 7.5% to 10% were seen once; the top ten hold 2.5% to 3.5%. This sample also appeared in a second study, on yellow fever vaccine responses in identical twins.

The chain recombines TRBV12-3 or TRBV12-4 with TRBJ2-7; D may be TRBD1 or TRBD2 (6 bases each). The source material was PBMCs. This clonotype originated in a woman aged 18 to 35 in good health. The CDR3 reads CASGGGFFYEQYF. The CDR3 nucleotides read TGTGCCAGCGGAGGGGGGTTTTTCTACGAGCAGTACTTC.